Listed here is a single T cell receptor (beta chain). The antigen remains unidentified. The data stem from a study of blood T cells in healthy people across ages. Study observations and caveats: A roughly linear fall in TCR beta diversity per million T cells was seen with increasing age. Long-lived donors carried more naive CD4+ cells and greater diversity than aged donors.

Using a J-beta primer mix together with a sample-barcoded 5' primer, a second PCR was run for about 6 to 12 cycles. TCRdb reanalysed the 5' RACE reads using MiXCR and keeps one entry per CDR3 protein. The sample lists under 2,000,000 distinct CDR3 sequences; just under 50% were seen once. Germline V gene sequence: CDR1 DFQATT, CDR2 SNEGSKA (reference sequence). V lost 3 bases and J lost 7; bases outside the gene matches: 14. The CDR3 has 16 residues. The source material was blood. This rearrangement joins TRBV20-1 to TRBJ2-1; TRBD2 aligns across 8 bases. This sequence was found in a woman aged 40 to 49 in good health. The CDR3 reads CSARGLIAGSGNEQFF. As DNA, the CDR3 is TGCAGTGCTAGGGGGCTTATAGCGGGGAGCGGTAATGAGCAGTTCTTC.